This T cell receptor (beta chain) was identified in a study of CD8+ T cells in alopecia areata. Study-wide context: Each of the treated patients was given oral tofacitinib, 5 to 10 mg twice daily, for moderate-to-severe alopecia areata.

Once RNA had been extracted, it was reverse transcribed into cDNA to act as the sequencing template. The method was immunoSEQ multiplex PCR; TCRdb's version includes in-frame clones alone and lacks a portion of them. Among about 200,000 clones listed, about two fifths were seen once. V trimming: 7 bases; J trimming: 0 bases; junction bases outside the gene matches: 8. This CDR3 region has 15 residues. The V gene's germline CDR1 is LNHDA and CDR2 SQIVND (reference sequence). Treatment: oral pan-JAK inhibitor, 5-10 mg twice daily. Study results and caveats: Shared TCR sequences were less clear between patients than in mice, possibly partly from HLA diversity.

This clone was recorded at least ten times. Antigen unknown. This chain uses TRBV19 with TRBJ1-1; 7 positions match TRBD1. The starting material was CD4+ T cells sorted from blood, obtained at week 34, from a patient treated with tofacitinib. This TCR was recovered from a human donor with alopecia areata. CDR3 sequence (DNA): TGTGCCAGTACAAGAACAGGGGCCTTGAACACTGAAGCTTTCTTT. Protein sequence: CASTRTGALNTEAFF.